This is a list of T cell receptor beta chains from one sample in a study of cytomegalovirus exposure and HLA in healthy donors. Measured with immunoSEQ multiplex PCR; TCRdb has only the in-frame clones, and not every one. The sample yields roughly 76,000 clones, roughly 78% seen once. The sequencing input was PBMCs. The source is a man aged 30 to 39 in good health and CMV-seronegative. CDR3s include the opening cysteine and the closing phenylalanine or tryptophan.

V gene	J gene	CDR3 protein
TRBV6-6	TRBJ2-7	CASSSRTYEQYF
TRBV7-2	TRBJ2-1	CASTWGGPRSNEQFF
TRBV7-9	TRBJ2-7	CASSLTGTAYEQYF
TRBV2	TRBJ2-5	CASTTTTRTQYF
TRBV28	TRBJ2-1	CASSSATSGTYNEQFF
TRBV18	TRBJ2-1	CASSQLGQGIPNEQFF
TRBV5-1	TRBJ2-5	CASSLNGETQYF
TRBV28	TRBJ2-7	CAIRTGGYEQYF
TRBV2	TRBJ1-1	CATRRGGTKAEAFF
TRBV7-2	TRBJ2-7	CASSRSGTYEQYF
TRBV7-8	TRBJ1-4	CASSSTGSANEKLFF
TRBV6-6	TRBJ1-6	CASSPGEGRYSPLHF
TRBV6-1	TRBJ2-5	CASTENSGGGEQYF
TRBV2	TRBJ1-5	CASSADGESAQHF
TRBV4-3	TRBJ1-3	CASSHNRGNSGNTIYF
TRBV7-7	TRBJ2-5	CASSPSSGRGETQYF
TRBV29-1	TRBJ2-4	CSATGGWNIQYF
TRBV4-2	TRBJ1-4	CASSQLNSGETNEKLFF
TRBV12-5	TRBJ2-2	CASGFKASVGVTNTGELFF
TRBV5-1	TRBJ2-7	CASSVGLAGWEQYF
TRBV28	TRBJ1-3	CASSPGGWTGISGNTIYF
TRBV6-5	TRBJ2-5	CASSYSRGTTQYF
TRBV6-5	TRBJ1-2	CASSHDRDYGYTF
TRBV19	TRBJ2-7	CASSIVVDKYEQYF
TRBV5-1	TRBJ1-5	CANPVEGLSNQPQHF
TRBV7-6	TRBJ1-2	CASSLGQGGIYGYTF
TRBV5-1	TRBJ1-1	CASRGENTEAFF
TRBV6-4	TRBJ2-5	CASSEGAQETQYF
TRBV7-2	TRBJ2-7	CASSLVAGGSYEQYF
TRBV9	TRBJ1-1	CASSVGMGGPAGTEAFF
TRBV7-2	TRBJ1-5	CASSSGGQPQHF
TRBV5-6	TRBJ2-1	CASSLWALDNEQFF
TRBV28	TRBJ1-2	CASSSDSLGNYGYTF
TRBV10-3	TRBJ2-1	CAINSGSGSEQFF
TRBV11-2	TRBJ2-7	CASSSGLAEVEESEQYF
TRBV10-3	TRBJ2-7	CAIRQGASYEQYF
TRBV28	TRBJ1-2	CASSQRGSGYTF
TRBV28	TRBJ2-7	CASSLPRGAYEQYF
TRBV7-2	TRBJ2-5	CASCDRGSQETQYF
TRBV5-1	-	CASSLTGLAVYEQYF
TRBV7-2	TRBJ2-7	CASTRTAAGSTEQYF
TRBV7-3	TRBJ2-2	CASSLIGGMVSGELFF
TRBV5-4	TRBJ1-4	CASSRQGSEKLFF
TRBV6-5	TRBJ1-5	CASSPRDRQPQHF
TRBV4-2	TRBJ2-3	CASSPSGGILADTQYF
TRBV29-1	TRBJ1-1	CSALPGDTEAFF
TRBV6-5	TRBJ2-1	CASSREGGNEQFF
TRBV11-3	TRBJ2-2	CASSLGGSTNTGELFF